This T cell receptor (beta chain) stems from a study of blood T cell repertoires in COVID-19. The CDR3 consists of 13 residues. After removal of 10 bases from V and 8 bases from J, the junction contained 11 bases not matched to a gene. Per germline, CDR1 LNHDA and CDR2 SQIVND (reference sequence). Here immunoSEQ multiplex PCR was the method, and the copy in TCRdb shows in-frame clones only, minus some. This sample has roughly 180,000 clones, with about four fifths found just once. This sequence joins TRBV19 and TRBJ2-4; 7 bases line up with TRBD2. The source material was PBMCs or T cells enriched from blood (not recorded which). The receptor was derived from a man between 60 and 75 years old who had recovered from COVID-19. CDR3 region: CATSGVARYIQYF. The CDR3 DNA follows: TGTGCCACAAGCGGGGTGGCTAGATACATTCAGTACTTC.